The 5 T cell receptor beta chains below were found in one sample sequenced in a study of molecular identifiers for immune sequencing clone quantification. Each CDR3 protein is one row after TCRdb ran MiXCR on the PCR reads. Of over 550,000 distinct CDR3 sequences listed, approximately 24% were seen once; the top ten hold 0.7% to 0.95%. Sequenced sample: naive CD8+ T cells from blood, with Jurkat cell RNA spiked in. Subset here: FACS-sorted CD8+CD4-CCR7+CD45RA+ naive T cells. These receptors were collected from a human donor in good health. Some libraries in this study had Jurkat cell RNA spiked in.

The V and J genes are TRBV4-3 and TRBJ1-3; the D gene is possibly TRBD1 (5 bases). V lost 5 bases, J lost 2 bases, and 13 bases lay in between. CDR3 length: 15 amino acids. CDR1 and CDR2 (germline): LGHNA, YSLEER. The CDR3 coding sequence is TGCGCCAGCAGCGGGGACGTTTATACTGGAAACACCATATATTTT. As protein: CASSGDVYTGNTIYF.

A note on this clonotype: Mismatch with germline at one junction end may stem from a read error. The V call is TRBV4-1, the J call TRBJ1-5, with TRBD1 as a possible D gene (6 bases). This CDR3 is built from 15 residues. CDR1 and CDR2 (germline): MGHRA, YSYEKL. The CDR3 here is CPSSQGGGGNQPQHF. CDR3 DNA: TGCCCCAGCAGCCAAGGGGGGGGGGGCAATCAGCCCCAGCATTTT.

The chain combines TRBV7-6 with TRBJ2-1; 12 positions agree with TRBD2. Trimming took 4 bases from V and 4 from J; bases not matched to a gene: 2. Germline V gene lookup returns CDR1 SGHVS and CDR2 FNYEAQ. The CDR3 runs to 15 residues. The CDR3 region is CASSWGTSGYNEQFF. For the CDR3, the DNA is TGTGCCAGCAGCTGGGGGACTAGCGGGTACAATGAGCAGTTCTTC. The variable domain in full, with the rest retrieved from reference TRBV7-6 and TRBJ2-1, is GAGVSQSPRYKVTKRGQDVALRCDPISGHVSLYWYRQALGQGPEFLTYFNYEAQQDKSGLPNDRFSAERPEGSISTLTIQRTEQRDSAMYRCASSWGTSGYNEQFFGPGTRLTVL.

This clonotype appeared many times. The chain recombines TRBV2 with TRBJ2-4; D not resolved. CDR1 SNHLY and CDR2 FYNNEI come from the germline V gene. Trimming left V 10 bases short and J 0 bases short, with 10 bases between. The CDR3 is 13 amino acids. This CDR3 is CATGREAKNIQYF. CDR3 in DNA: TGTGCCACCGGACGTGAAGCCAAAAACATTCAGTACTTC.

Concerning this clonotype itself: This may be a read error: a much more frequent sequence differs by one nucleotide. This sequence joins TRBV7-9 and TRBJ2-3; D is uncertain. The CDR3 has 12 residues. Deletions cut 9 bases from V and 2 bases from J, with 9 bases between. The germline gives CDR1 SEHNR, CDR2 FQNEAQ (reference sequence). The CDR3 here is CASRSTTDTQYF. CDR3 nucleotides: TGTGCCAGTCGTAGTACCACAGATACGCAGTATTTT.